Presented here are 18 T cell receptor beta chains from one specimen sequenced in a study of shared clonotypes between healthy human individuals. CD45RO-negative cells were positively selected for CCR7, leaving out terminally differentiated effector memory CD45RA+ cells. The method was immunoSEQ multiplex PCR; TCRdb's version includes in-frame clones alone and lacks a portion of them. The top ten clones hold around 1% of a sample with about 1,900,000 clones, approximately 95% of them seen once. The sequenced sample was naive CD8+ T cells sorted from blood. The receptors here all came from a man between 18 and 35 years old in good health.

The rearrangement joins TRBV5-5 to TRBJ2-7; TRBD1 might be the D (5 bases). This CDR3 is 15 amino acids long. Trimming pared 1 base from V and 4 bases from J, leaving 15 bases between. Germline lookup yields CDR1 SGHKS and CDR2 YYEKEE (reference sequence). In DNA form, the CDR3 reads TGTGCCAGCAGCTTGAGGGCCAGGGAAACGTACGAGCAGTACTTC. The encoded protein is CASSLRARETYEQYF.

The chain links TRBV27 to TRBJ2-7, with D possibly called TRBD1 or TRBD2 (5 bases each). The CDR3 sequence is 14 residues long. With 2 bases removed from V and 2 bases from J, the gap between germline ends came to 10 bases. CDR1 is MNHEY and CDR2 is SMNVEV in the germline V gene (reference sequence). The CDR3 sequence: CASSLVWDPYEQYF. DNA for the CDR3: TGTGCCAGCAGTTTAGTCTGGGACCCCTACGAGCAGTACTTC.

The chain links TRBV4-3 to TRBJ2-7; tentative D call: TRBD2 (5 bases). Per the germline V gene, CDR1 is LGHNA and CDR2 is YSLEER. The V end was cut by 1 base, the J end by 2 bases, with 12 bases between. The CDR3 is 15 amino acids. CDR3 DNA: TGCGCCAGCAGCCAAGTAGGGCTAGCCCCCTACGAGCAGTACTTC. It specifies CASSQVGLAPYEQYF.

This clone is a singleton in its sample. J is TRBJ2-5 and V is TRBV5-7; D assignment may be TRBD1 or TRBD2 (6 bases each). Being an ORF, TRBV5-7 has a function that is uncertain. Trimming left V 5 bases short and J 4 bases short, with 21 bases between. CDR3 length: 16 amino acids. The CDR3 DNA is TGTGCCAGCAGGCGTGAGGTAGTAGGGGGGCGAGAGACCCAGTACTTC. Amino acid sequence: CASRREVVGGRETQYF.

This rearrangement joins TRBV27 to TRBJ2-1, with D tentatively TRBD2 (7 bases). This CDR3 is 16 amino acids long. The ends were cut back, 3 bases at V and 4 bases at J, with 16 bases in the middle. Germline values: CDR1 MNHEY, CDR2 SMNVEV (reference sequence). CDR3 DNA: TGTGCCAGCAGTTTTCGAGACGGGGGGCCGTACAATGAGCAGTTCTTC. Translation: CASSFRDGGPYNEQFF.

The V call is TRBV11-2, the J call TRBJ2-7, with D possibly matching TRBD1 (7 bases). From germline, CDR1 is SGHAT and CDR2 FQNNGV. Between the trimmed V and J ends, which lost 0 bases and 3 bases, there was a span of 12 bases. The CDR3 covers 15 residues. The CDR3 here is CASSLEQGGGYEQYF. DNA for the CDR3: TGTGCCAGCAGCTTAGAGCAGGGGGGAGGCTACGAGCAGTACTTC.

This chain connects TRBV19 to TRBJ1-1; 11 bases match TRBD1. The V segment lost 5 bases and the J segment 4 bases; nucleotides outside the gene matches: 3. The CDR3 has 14 amino acids. The germline V gene encodes CDR1 LNHDA and CDR2 SQIVND (reference sequence). In DNA form, the CDR3 reads TGTGCCAGTAGTTTCGGGACAGGGGGCACTGAAGCTTTCTTT. This translates into CASSFGTGGTEAFF. Full variable domain (rest looked up from reference TRBV19 and TRBJ1-1): DGGITQSPKYLFRKEGQNVTLSCEQNLNHDAMYWYRQDPGQGLRLIYYSQIVNDFQKGDIAEGYSVSREKKESFPLTVTSAQKNPTAFYLCASSFGTGGTEAFFGQGTRLTVV.

V usage is TRBV7-9 and J usage is TRBJ2-5; D is unclear. This CDR3 has 13 residues. The germline V gene has CDR1 SEHNR and CDR2 FQNEAQ (reference sequence). V was shortened by 5 bases and J by 2 bases, with 9 bases between the two germline ends. For the CDR3, the DNA is TGTGCCAGCAGCCATGACCTACAAGAGACCCAGTACTTC. Its protein product is CASSHDLQETQYF.

V is TRBV6-6 and J is TRBJ2-1; TRBD1 matches at 8 bases. The CDR3 consists of 15 residues. CDR1 is MNHNY and CDR2 is SVGAGI in the germline V gene (reference sequence). V was clipped by 6 bases and J by 7 bases; unmatched bases: 11. In nucleotides, the CDR3 is TGTGCCAGCAGACTCGAAAGGACAGGGACAAATGAGCAGTTCTTC. Translated: CASRLERTGTNEQFF.

This clone was detected a few times. The genes are TRBV7-9 and TRBJ2-7; 11 nucleotides line up with TRBD1. After removal of 4 bases from V and 4 bases from J, the junction contained 9 bases not matched to a gene. Germline lookup yields CDR1 SEHNR and CDR2 FQNEAQ (reference sequence). CDR3 size: 16 residues. As DNA, the CDR3 is TGTGCCAGCAGCTATGTATGGACAGGGGGCATGTACGAGCAGTACTTC. The encoded protein is CASSYVWTGGMYEQYF.

The chain employs TRBV11-2 and TRBJ2-7, with TRBD2 matching over 8 bases. CDR1 is SGHAT, CDR2 FQNNGV, per germline. Trimming took 5 bases from V and 6 from J; bases not matched to a gene: 15. The CDR3 spans 16 residues. CDR3 nucleotide sequence: TGTGCCAGCAGCCCAAAGGAGGGACTAGAGACGTCCGAGCAGTACTTC. The encoded protein is CASSPKEGLETSEQYF.

This chain links TRBV11-2 with TRBJ2-1, with D possibly TRBD2 on 5 matching bases. V was clipped by 1 base and J by 9 bases, with 7 bases between them. CDR1 and CDR2 (germline): SGHAT, FQNNGV. CDR3 size: 12 residues. The CDR3 protein is CASSLGGIEQFF. CDR3 nucleotides: TGTGCCAGCAGCTTAGGAGGGATTGAGCAGTTCTTC. The variable domain in full, completed from reference TRBV11-2 and TRBJ2-1, reads EAGVAQSPRYKIIEKRQSVAFWCNPISGHATLYWYQQILGQGPKLLIQFQNNGVVDDSQLPKDRFSAERLKGVDSTLKIQPAKLEDSAVYLCASSLGGIEQFFGPGTRLTVL.

The rearrangement uses TRBV28 and TRBJ2-5; D is perhaps TRBD1 (6 bases). V lost 5 bases and J 2 bases, leaving 15 bases between the germline ends. The CDR3 totals 15 residues. The germline gives CDR1 MDHEN, CDR2 SYDVKM. The DNA for the CDR3 is TGTGCCAGCAGTCCCGACTGGACAGCTCAAGAGACCCAGTACTTC. Protein product: CASSPDWTAQETQYF.

The rearrangement links TRBV27 to TRBJ2-3; tentative D call: TRBD1 (5 bases). V was shortened by 2 bases and J by 0 bases, with 12 bases between the two germline ends. Germline lookup yields CDR1 MNHEY and CDR2 SMNVEV (reference sequence). The CDR3 spans 16 residues. CDR3 in amino acids: CASSLGHSFSTDTQYF. As DNA, the CDR3 is TGTGCCAGCAGTTTAGGACACTCTTTTAGCACAGATACGCAGTATTTT.

The chain is built from TRBV2 and TRBJ2-1; the match to TRBD1 covers 7 bases. This CDR3 region has 16 residues. Per germline, CDR1 SNHLY and CDR2 FYNNEI. J was trimmed by 5 bases and V by 0 bases; bases with no gene match: 7. The CDR3 is CASSEAFGTADNEQFF. The CDR3 DNA sequence: TGTGCCAGCAGTGAAGCGTTTGGGACAGCTGACAATGAGCAGTTCTTC.

The chain links TRBV7-2 to TRBJ1-1; D is ambiguous. The CDR3 consists of 13 residues. The V gene lost 2 bases and the J gene lost 0 bases, with 4 bases spanning the gap. Germline V CDR1 and CDR2: SGHTA, FQGNSA. Here the CDR3 reads CASSLMMNTEAFF. DNA for the CDR3: TGTGCCAGCAGCTTAATGATGAACACTGAAGCTTTCTTT.

The chain has TRBV10-3 and TRBJ2-7, with D unresolved. The CDR3 sequence is 13 residues long. CDR1 and CDR2 from the germline V gene are ENHRY and SYGVKD. The germline V and J ends were trimmed by 4 bases and 0 bases, with 7 bases remaining between them. DNA of the CDR3: TGTGCCATCAGTGTACCAAGCTCCTACGAGCAGTACTTC. Translating gives CAISVPSSYEQYF.

The table lists this clone with a count of one. This chain links TRBV30 with TRBJ2-7; D possibly matches TRBD1 or TRBD2 (5 bases each). The CDR3 spans 15 residues. Trimming cost V 0 bases and J 6 bases, with 18 bases left between them. Germline assignment: CDR1 GTSNPN and CDR2 SVGIG (reference sequence). CDR3 amino acids: CAWSVRGWGYAEQYF. CDR3 sequence (DNA): TGTGCCTGGAGTGTACGGGGTTGGGGCTACGCCGAGCAGTACTTC. Full variable domain (rest looked up from reference TRBV30 and TRBJ2-7): SQTIHQWPATLVQPVGSPLSLECTVEGTSNPNLYWYRQAAGRGLQLLFYSVGIGQISSEVPQNLSASRPQDRQFILSSKKLLLSDSGFYLCAWSVRGWGYAEQYFGPGTRLTVT.